This is a list of T cell receptor beta chains from one sample in a study of cytomegalovirus exposure and HLA in healthy donors. TCRdb keeps only in-frame clones here, not all; method: immunoSEQ multiplex PCR. The table lists some 190,000 clones, around 87% of them singletons. The source material was PBMCs. Source of these receptors: a boy under 10 years old in good health and CMV-seronegative. The CDR3 runs from the conserved cysteine through the conserved F or W. Each record gives: J gene, V gene, D gene, clone size, CDR3 protein, CDR3 DNA. The D gene is left open where the match is weak. Clone size is stated in some rows and not others, as once, few, many or a class when expanded.

j_call: TRBJ2-5; v_call: TRBV7-8; d_call: TRBD2; clone_size: -; cdr3_aa: CASSSRPGGSGETQYF; cdr3_nt: TGTGCCAGCAGCTCCCGCCCGGGAGGATCCGGAGAGACCCAGTACTTC
j_call: TRBJ1-5; v_call: TRBV19; d_call: -; clone_size: once; cdr3_aa: CASSPLQGSSNQPQHF; cdr3_nt: TGTGCCAGTAGTCCATTACAGGGAAGTAGCAATCAGCCCCAGCATTTT
j_call: TRBJ2-3; v_call: TRBV6-1; d_call: TRBD2; clone_size: -; cdr3_aa: CASSPEVAGGDTQYF; cdr3_nt: TGTGCCAGCAGCCCCGAGGTAGCGGGAGGGGATACGCAGTATTTT
j_call: TRBJ2-1; v_call: TRBV2; d_call: -; clone_size: -; cdr3_aa: CASSEIVEGSYNEQFF; cdr3_nt: TGTGCCAGCAGTGAAATTGTGGAGGGCTCCTACAATGAGCAGTTCTTC
j_call: TRBJ2-1; v_call: TRBV13; d_call: -; clone_size: -; cdr3_aa: CASSLQTSYNEQFF; cdr3_nt: TGTGCCAGCAGCTTACAGACTTCCTACAATGAGCAGTTCTTC
j_call: TRBJ1-6; v_call: TRBV9; d_call: TRBD1; clone_size: -; cdr3_aa: CASSAATGDSPLHF; cdr3_nt: TGTGCCAGCAGCGCCGCGACAGGGGATTCACCCCTCCACTTT
j_call: TRBJ1-5; v_call: TRBV28; d_call: -; clone_size: -; cdr3_aa: CASSFGKGRYQPQHF; cdr3_nt: TGTGCCAGCAGTTTTGGGAAGGGGCGATATCAGCCCCAGCATTTT
j_call: TRBJ1-5; v_call: TRBV27; d_call: -; clone_size: -; cdr3_aa: CASSLGGPNQPQHF; cdr3_nt: TGTGCCAGCAGTTTGGGGGGACCCAATCAGCCCCAGCATTTT
j_call: TRBJ2-1; v_call: TRBV29-1; d_call: TRBD2; clone_size: -; cdr3_aa: CSVVGGGAMVDYEQFF; cdr3_nt: TGCAGCGTTGTGGGCGGGGGGGCCATGGTTGACTATGAGCAGTTCTTC
j_call: TRBJ2-1; v_call: TRBV5-1; d_call: TRBD1; clone_size: -; cdr3_aa: CASTSPPGQGVHNEQFF; cdr3_nt: TGCGCCAGCACCTCTCCGCCGGGACAGGGCGTCCACAATGAGCAGTTCTTC
j_call: TRBJ2-1; v_call: TRBV19; d_call: -; clone_size: -; cdr3_aa: CASSSEISWHEQFF; cdr3_nt: TGTGCCAGTAGCTCGGAGATTAGTTGGCATGAGCAGTTCTTC
j_call: TRBJ1-1; v_call: TRBV9; d_call: -; clone_size: -; cdr3_aa: CASSVKQTNTEAFF; cdr3_nt: TGTGCCAGCAGCGTCAAACAGACAAACACTGAAGCTTTCTTT
j_call: TRBJ2-1; v_call: TRBV5-1; d_call: TRBD2; clone_size: -; cdr3_aa: CASSLGVAGGFEQFF; cdr3_nt: TGCGCCAGCAGCTTGGGAGTAGCGGGGGGATTTGAGCAGTTCTTC
j_call: TRBJ2-5; v_call: TRBV19; d_call: -; clone_size: -; cdr3_aa: CASTRVGGEETQYF; cdr3_nt: TGTGCCAGTACAAGGGTTGGAGGGGAAGAGACCCAGTACTTC
j_call: TRBJ2-1; v_call: TRBV6-1; d_call: -; clone_size: -; cdr3_aa: CASSEILLSGDKHNEQFF; cdr3_nt: TGTGCCAGCAGTGAAATTCTTTTGAGCGGTGATAAACACAATGAGCAGTTCTTC
j_call: TRBJ2-3; v_call: TRBV7-3; d_call: -; clone_size: -; cdr3_aa: CASSLIGGDARGTQYF; cdr3_nt: TGTGCCAGCAGCTTAATAGGGGGGGACGCCAGAGGAACGCAGTATTTT
j_call: TRBJ2-2; v_call: TRBV6-4; d_call: TRBD2; clone_size: -; cdr3_aa: CASSTSGGSGELFF; cdr3_nt: TGTGCCAGCAGTACTAGCGGGGGGTCCGGGGAGCTGTTTTTT
j_call: TRBJ2-1; v_call: TRBV29-1; d_call: -; clone_size: -; cdr3_aa: CTHVGAGIYNEQFF; cdr3_nt: TGCACCCATGTGGGGGCAGGGATCTACAATGAGCAGTTCTTC
j_call: TRBJ2-4; v_call: TRBV27; d_call: TRBD2; clone_size: -; cdr3_aa: CASSGLAKTYF; cdr3_nt: TGTGCCAGCAGTGGACTAGCTAAAACGTACTTC
j_call: TRBJ2-3; v_call: TRBV5-8; d_call: TRBD1; clone_size: -; cdr3_aa: CASRDRSTDTQYF; cdr3_nt: TGTGCCAGCCGGGACAGATCCACAGATACGCAGTATTTT
j_call: TRBJ2-2; v_call: TRBV6-5; d_call: TRBD2; clone_size: few; cdr3_aa: CASKLAGVGELFF; cdr3_nt: TGTGCCAGCAAACTAGCGGGAGTCGGGGAGCTGTTTTTT
j_call: TRBJ2-1; v_call: TRBV10-3; d_call: TRBD2; clone_size: -; cdr3_aa: CAIRLGRGGRSYNEQFF; cdr3_nt: TGTGCCATCAGATTGGGGCGGGGGGGCCGATCCTACAATGAGCAGTTCTTC
j_call: TRBJ2-7; v_call: TRBV28; d_call: TRBD1; clone_size: -; cdr3_aa: CASHRGTGDYEQYF; cdr3_nt: TGTGCCAGCCACCGCGGGACAGGGGACTACGAGCAGTACTTC
j_call: TRBJ2-6; v_call: TRBV7-6; d_call: -; clone_size: -; cdr3_aa: CASSPRINGISGANVLTF; cdr3_nt: TGTGCCAGCAGCCCCCGGATTAACGGGATCTCTGGGGCCAACGTCCTGACTTTC
j_call: TRBJ1-4; v_call: TRBV5-1; d_call: TRBD1; clone_size: -; cdr3_aa: CASSRQGAEKLFF; cdr3_nt: TGCGCCAGCAGCCGACAGGGGGCGGAAAAACTGTTTTTT
j_call: TRBJ1-1; v_call: TRBV30; d_call: -; clone_size: once; cdr3_aa: CAWSVAREAFF; cdr3_nt: TGTGCCTGGAGTGTTGCCAGAGAAGCTTTCTTT
j_call: TRBJ1-4; v_call: TRBV6-6; d_call: -; clone_size: -; cdr3_aa: CASSYSRGSEKLFF; cdr3_nt: TGTGCCAGCAGTTACTCTCGGGGATCGGAAAAACTGTTTTTT
j_call: TRBJ2-2; v_call: TRBV6-1; d_call: TRBD1; clone_size: -; cdr3_aa: CASSDWDRGIIGELFF; cdr3_nt: TGTGCCAGCAGTGATTGGGACAGGGGTATTATCGGGGAGCTGTTTTTT
j_call: TRBJ2-3; v_call: TRBV5-1; d_call: TRBD2; clone_size: -; cdr3_aa: CASSELAGITDTQYF; cdr3_nt: TGCGCCAGCAGCGAACTAGCGGGGATCACAGATACGCAGTATTTT
j_call: TRBJ2-2; v_call: TRBV5-6; d_call: -; clone_size: few; cdr3_aa: CASSFGQYTGELFF; cdr3_nt: TGTGCCAGCAGCTTCGGACAGTACACCGGGGAGCTGTTTTTT
j_call: TRBJ2-2; v_call: TRBV19; d_call: -; clone_size: -; cdr3_aa: CASSTPLNTGELFF; cdr3_nt: TGTGCCAGTAGTACTCCCTTGAACACCGGGGAGCTGTTTTTT
j_call: TRBJ2-4; v_call: TRBV30; d_call: -; clone_size: -; cdr3_aa: CAWGAGQNIQYF; cdr3_nt: TGTGCCTGGGGGGCAGGCCAAAACATTCAGTACTTC
j_call: TRBJ1-1; v_call: TRBV7-2; d_call: TRBD1; clone_size: -; cdr3_aa: CASSPRTQGGNTEAFF; cdr3_nt: TGTGCCAGCAGCCCAAGGACCCAGGGGGGTAACACTGAAGCTTTCTTT
j_call: TRBJ2-3; v_call: TRBV27; d_call: -; clone_size: few; cdr3_aa: CASSFADSPGTDTQYF; cdr3_nt: TGTGCCAGCAGTTTTGCCGACAGCCCAGGGACAGATACGCAGTATTTT
j_call: TRBJ2-1; v_call: TRBV5-6; d_call: TRBD2; clone_size: -; cdr3_aa: CASSLADGRGSYNEQFF; cdr3_nt: TGTGCCAGCAGCTTGGCCGACGGGAGGGGGTCCTACAATGAGCAGTTCTTC
j_call: TRBJ1-6; v_call: TRBV15; d_call: -; clone_size: -; cdr3_aa: CATSRDTGYSPLHF; cdr3_nt: TGTGCCACCAGCAGAGATACAGGTTATTCACCCCTCCACTTT
j_call: TRBJ1-2; v_call: TRBV10-3; d_call: TRBD1; clone_size: few; cdr3_aa: CAISTTGDGQGYTF; cdr3_nt: TGTGCCATCAGTACCACAGGGGATGGGCAAGGCTACACCTTC
j_call: TRBJ2-5; v_call: TRBV10-3; d_call: TRBD2; clone_size: -; cdr3_aa: CAISDAASGMKETQYF; cdr3_nt: TGTGCCATCAGTGACGCGGCTAGCGGAATGAAAGAGACCCAGTACTTC
j_call: TRBJ1-6; v_call: TRBV19; d_call: TRBD1; clone_size: -; cdr3_aa: CASSTGTGWGSPLHF; cdr3_nt: TGTGCCAGTAGTACCGGGACAGGATGGGGATCACCCCTCCACTTT
j_call: TRBJ2-1; v_call: TRBV29-1; d_call: TRBD2; clone_size: once; cdr3_aa: CSAGGYNEQFF; cdr3_nt: TGCAGCGCGGGGGGGTACAATGAGCAGTTCTTC
j_call: TRBJ1-1; v_call: TRBV18; d_call: -; clone_size: -; cdr3_aa: CASSPEMNTEAFF; cdr3_nt: TGTGCCAGCTCACCAGAGATGAACACTGAAGCTTTCTTT
j_call: TRBJ2-7; v_call: TRBV29-1; d_call: TRBD2; clone_size: -; cdr3_aa: CSVSGLAGGPLGEQYF; cdr3_nt: TGCAGCGTGTCGGGACTAGCGGGAGGGCCTCTAGGTGAGCAGTACTTC
j_call: TRBJ2-5; v_call: TRBV5-1; d_call: -; clone_size: -; cdr3_aa: CASSFGGREETQYF; cdr3_nt: TGCGCCAGCAGCTTCGGCGGGCGGGAAGAGACCCAGTACTTC
j_call: TRBJ2-7; v_call: TRBV6-4; d_call: -; clone_size: -; cdr3_aa: CASTSPSYEQYF; cdr3_nt: TGTGCCAGCACCTCCCCCTCCTACGAGCAGTACTTC
j_call: TRBJ2-7; v_call: TRBV2; d_call: TRBD1; clone_size: -; cdr3_aa: CASSEAGTGGEQYF; cdr3_nt: TGTGCCAGCAGTGAAGCTGGGACAGGCGGCGAGCAGTACTTC
j_call: TRBJ2-5; v_call: TRBV6-1; d_call: -; clone_size: -; cdr3_aa: CATGPTETQYF; cdr3_nt: TGTGCCACTGGGCCGACGGAGACCCAGTACTTC
j_call: TRBJ2-6; v_call: TRBV5-4; d_call: -; clone_size: -; cdr3_aa: CASSFGNVLTF; cdr3_nt: TGTGCCAGCAGCTTCGGGAACGTCCTGACTTTC
j_call: TRBJ1-6; v_call: TRBV6-5; d_call: -; clone_size: -; cdr3_aa: CASSYSDKSYNSPLHF; cdr3_nt: TGTGCCAGCAGTTACTCTGACAAGTCCTATAATTCACCCCTCCACTTT
j_call: TRBJ1-5; v_call: TRBV5-8; d_call: TRBD1; clone_size: -; cdr3_aa: CASSFTQGSNQPQHF; cdr3_nt: TGTGCCAGCAGCTTTACACAGGGGAGCAATCAGCCCCAGCATTTT
j_call: TRBJ1-2; v_call: TRBV28; d_call: -; clone_size: -; cdr3_aa: CASTRISHGYTF; cdr3_nt: TGTGCCAGCACGCGGATCAGTCATGGCTACACCTTC
j_call: TRBJ2-5; v_call: TRBV28; d_call: TRBD1; clone_size: -; cdr3_aa: CASSLSGTVKTQYF; cdr3_nt: TGTGCCAGCAGCCTTTCCGGGACAGTCAAGACCCAGTACTTC
j_call: TRBJ2-7; v_call: TRBV5-6; d_call: TRBD1; clone_size: once; cdr3_aa: CASSTRRDRAHEQYF; cdr3_nt: TGTGCCAGCAGCACCCGCCGGGACAGGGCCCACGAGCAGTACTTC
j_call: TRBJ2-1; v_call: TRBV18; d_call: TRBD2; clone_size: -; cdr3_aa: CASRAPQAGGPGFF; cdr3_nt: TGTGCCAGCCGAGCCCCCCAAGCGGGAGGGCCGGGGTTCTTC